The clone carrying this T cell receptor beta chain was found many times. Its antigen is as yet unknown. The data are from a study of response to subunit inactivated influenza vaccine. Study conclusions and caveats: Seasonal influenza vaccination, on each occasion, was suggested by the authors to recruit few new T cells.

MiXCR, applied by TCRdb to the RT-PCR reads, yields one record per CDR3 protein. Here the sample spans around 650,000 distinct CDR3 sequences, approximately 14% being singletons. Trimming removed 2 bases from V and 4 bases from J, with 12 bases in between. The CDR3 spans 15 residues. Germline loops: CDR1 KGHSH, CDR2 LQKENI. The TCR sequence derives from a man in his fifties who received an inactivated influenza vaccine. The sequencing here drew on PBMCs from blood, taken 11 to 12 days after vaccination. The chain is built from TRBV18 and TRBJ2-1; D is ambiguous. The CDR3 protein is CASSPGQEIYNEQFF. CDR3 bases: TGTGCCAGCTCACCAGGGCAGGAAATATACAATGAGCAGTTCTTC.